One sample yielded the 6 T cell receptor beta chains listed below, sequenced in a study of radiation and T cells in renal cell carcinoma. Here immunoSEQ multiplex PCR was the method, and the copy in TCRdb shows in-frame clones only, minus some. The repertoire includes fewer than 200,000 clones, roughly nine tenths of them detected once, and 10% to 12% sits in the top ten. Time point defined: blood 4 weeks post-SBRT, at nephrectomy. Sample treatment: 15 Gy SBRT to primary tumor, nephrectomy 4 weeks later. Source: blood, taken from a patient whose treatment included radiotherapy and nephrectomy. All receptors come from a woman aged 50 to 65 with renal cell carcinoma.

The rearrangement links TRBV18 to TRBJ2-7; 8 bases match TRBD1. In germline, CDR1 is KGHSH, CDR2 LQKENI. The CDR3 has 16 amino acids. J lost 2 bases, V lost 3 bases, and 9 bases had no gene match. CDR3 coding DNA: TGTGCCAGCTCACCTATACTCGGACAGGGTCCCTACGAGCAGTACTTC. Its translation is CASSPILGQGPYEQYF. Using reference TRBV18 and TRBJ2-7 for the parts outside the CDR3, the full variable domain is NAGVMQNPRHLVRRRGQEARLRCSPMKGHSHVYWYRQLPEEGLKFMVYLQKENIIDESGMPKERFSAEFPKEGPSILRIQQVVRGDSAAYFCASSPILGQGPYEQYFGPGTRLTVT.

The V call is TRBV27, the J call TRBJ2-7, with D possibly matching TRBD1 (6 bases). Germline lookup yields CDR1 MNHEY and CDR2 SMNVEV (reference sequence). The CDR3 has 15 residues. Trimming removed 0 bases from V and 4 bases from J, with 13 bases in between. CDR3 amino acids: CASSLSDRTYYEQYF. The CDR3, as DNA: TGTGCCAGCAGTTTATCCGACAGGACCTATTACGAGCAGTACTTC.

This chain's CDR3 is CASSLGSGGNSGANVLTF. The CDR3 DNA reads as TGCGCCAGCAGCTTGGGTAGCGGGGGGAACTCTGGGGCCAACGTCCTGACTTTC. V is TRBV5-1 and J is TRBJ2-6; 10 bases map to TRBD2. The CDR3 contains 18 residues. Germline CDR1 SGHRS, CDR2 YFSETQ. The V segment lost 0 bases and the J segment 0 bases; nucleotides outside the gene matches: 3.

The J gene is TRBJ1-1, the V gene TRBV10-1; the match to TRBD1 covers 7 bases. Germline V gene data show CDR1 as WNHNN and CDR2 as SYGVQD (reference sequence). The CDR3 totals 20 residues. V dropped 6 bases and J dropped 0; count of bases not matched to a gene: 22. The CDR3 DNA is TGCGCCAGCAGACGATTAATGCACAGGGGAAAAGGGGGGTTGAACACTGAAGCTTTCTTT. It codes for CASRRLMHRGKGGLNTEAFF.

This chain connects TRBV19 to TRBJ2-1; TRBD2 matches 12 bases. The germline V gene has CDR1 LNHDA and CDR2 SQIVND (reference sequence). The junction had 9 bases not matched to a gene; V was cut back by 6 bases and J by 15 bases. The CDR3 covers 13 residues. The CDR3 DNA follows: TGTGCCAGTAGCCGGACTAGCGGGGAGCCAGCGTTCTTC. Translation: CASSRTSGEPAFF.

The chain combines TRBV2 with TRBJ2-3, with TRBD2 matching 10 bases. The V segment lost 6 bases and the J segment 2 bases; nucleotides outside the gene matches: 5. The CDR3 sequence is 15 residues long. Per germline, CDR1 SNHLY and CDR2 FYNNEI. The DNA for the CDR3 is TGTGCCAGCAGCGTACTAGCGGGGACCACAGATACGCAGTATTTT. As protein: CASSVLAGTTDTQYF.